What follows describes a single T cell receptor (beta chain). This sample was taken from a study of blood T cell repertoires in COVID-19. Overall study: The United States, Italy and Spain provided the acute and convalescent COVID-19 samples.

The CDR3 loop spans 14 amino acids. Losses at the gene ends were 6 bases for V and 3 bases for J; bases not matched to a gene: 6. Germline lookup yields CDR1 LNHDA and CDR2 SQIVND (reference sequence). Sequenced by immunoSEQ multiplex PCR; TCRdb stores in-frame clones only, minus some. Here the sample spans about 310,000 clones, nearly 90% being singletons. Seattle's cohort entered during active infection and was followed longitudinally. The clonotype originates from a woman aged 40 to 50 with COVID-19, enrolled during active disease. The chain carries TRBV19 and TRBJ2-7; 9 bases map to TRBD1. Sample: peripheral blood. CDR3 nucleotide sequence: TGTGCCAGTAGGGACAGGGGCGATATCTACGAGCAGTACTTC. Amino acid sequence: CASRDRGDIYEQYF.